This T cell receptor beta chain is from a study of patients and donors after allogeneic stem cell transplantation. TCRdb processed the RT-PCR reads anew with MiXCR; each CDR3 protein has one entry. The sample has about 960,000 distinct CDR3 sequences; about a sixth are singletons. The germline CDR1 and CDR2 sequences are SGHAT and FQDESV (reference sequence). The CDR3 is 19 residues long. V shed 3 bases and J 2 bases; nucleotides not matched to a gene: 19. Sequenced material: blood, either unsorted or a sorted T cell fraction (not recorded which). This sequence was found in a human donor who was either an allogeneic HSCT recipient or a stem cell or donor lymphocyte infusion donor (not recorded which). It is not recorded whose cells these are; they may come from a transplant donor. The V gene is TRBV11-1, the J gene TRBJ2-7; 7 nucleotides align to TRBD1. The CDR3 DNA is TGTGCCAGCAGCTTCCTCAGGGGGACGACAGGGACCCGTGCCTACGAGCAGTACTTC. This gives the protein CASSFLRGTTGTRAYEQYF.